This T cell receptor beta chain was recovered during a study of breast tumors, draining lymph nodes, adjacent tissues. General study findings and limits: Data only fit, rather than demonstrated, lymph node origin of most tumor T cells. Data fit most tumor T cells coming from lymph node, expanding in tumor. Tumor repertoires ranked between lymph nodes and nontumor tissue in diversity, with V and J gene preferences. Compared with basal-like, luminal-like tumors shared significantly more repertoire with nontumor tissue.

This clonotype has ten or more counts. What it binds is not known. This CDR3 comprises 16 residues. Looked up from germline, CDR1 is SGHTA and CDR2 is FQGTGA. Trimming at V came to 1 base and at J to 4 bases, leaving 5 bases not matched to a gene. Breast cancer patients provided tissue from their axillary draining lymph nodes. Each CDR3 protein is one row after TCRdb ran MiXCR on the multiplex PCR reads. This table holds 70,000 to 85,000 distinct CDR3 sequences, about 20% found once. This chain joins TRBV7-3 and TRBJ2-3; 10 nucleotides line up with TRBD2. Sequenced input: axillary lymph node tissue. The origin of this receptor is a female donor with breast cancer. Some clones in this sample may be carry-over from other donors' samples. CDR3 protein: CASSLRGSGRSDTQYF. In DNA form, the CDR3 reads TGTGCCAGCAGCTTAAGGGGTAGCGGGAGGTCAGATACGCAGTATTTT. Full variable domain (outside the CDR3, taken from reference TRBV7-3 and TRBJ2-3): GAGVSQTPSNKVTEKGKYVELRCDPISGHTALYWYRQSLGQGPEFLIYFQGTGAADDSGLPNDRFFAVRPEGSVSTLKIQRTERGDSAVYLCASSLRGSGRSDTQYFGPGTRLTVL.